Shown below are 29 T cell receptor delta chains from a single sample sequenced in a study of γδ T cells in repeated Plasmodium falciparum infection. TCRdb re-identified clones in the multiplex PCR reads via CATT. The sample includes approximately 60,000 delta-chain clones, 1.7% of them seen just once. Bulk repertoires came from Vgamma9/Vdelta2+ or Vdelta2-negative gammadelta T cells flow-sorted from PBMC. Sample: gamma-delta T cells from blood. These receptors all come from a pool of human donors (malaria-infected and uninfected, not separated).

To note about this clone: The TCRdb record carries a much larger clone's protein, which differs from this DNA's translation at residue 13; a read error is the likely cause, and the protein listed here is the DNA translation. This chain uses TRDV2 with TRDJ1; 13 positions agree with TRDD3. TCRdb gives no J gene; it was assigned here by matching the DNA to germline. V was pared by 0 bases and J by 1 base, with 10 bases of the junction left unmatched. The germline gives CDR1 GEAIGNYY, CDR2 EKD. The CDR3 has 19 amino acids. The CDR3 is CACDTGSYWGIRATDKLIF. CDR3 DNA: TGTGCCTGTGACACCGGCTCCTACTGGGGGATACGAGCCACCGATAAACTCATCTTT.

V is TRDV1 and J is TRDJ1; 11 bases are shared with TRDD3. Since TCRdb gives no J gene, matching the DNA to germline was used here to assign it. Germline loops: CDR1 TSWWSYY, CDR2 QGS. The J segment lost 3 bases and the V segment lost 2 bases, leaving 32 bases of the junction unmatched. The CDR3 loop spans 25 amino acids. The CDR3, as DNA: TGTGCTCTTGGGGAATTAGAAGGACCCGTGAGGTCTTCCTACTGGGGGATAAAGGTGGCCGATAAACTCATCTTT. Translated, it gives CALGELEGPVRSSYWGIKVADKLIF.

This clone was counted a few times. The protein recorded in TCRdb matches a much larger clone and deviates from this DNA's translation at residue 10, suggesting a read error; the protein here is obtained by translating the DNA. CDR3 in amino acids: CALGDYHNYCGMYSTDKLIF. CDR3 DNA sequence: TGTGCTCTTGGTGACTACCACAATTACTGTGGGATGTATTCCACCGATAAACTCATCTTT. V usage is TRDV1 and J usage is TRDJ1; D might be TRDD3 (5 bases). The V and J ends lost 6 bases and 1 base respectively, with 30 bases between them. This CDR3 is built from 20 residues. Per the germline V gene, CDR1 is TSWWSYY and CDR2 is QGS.

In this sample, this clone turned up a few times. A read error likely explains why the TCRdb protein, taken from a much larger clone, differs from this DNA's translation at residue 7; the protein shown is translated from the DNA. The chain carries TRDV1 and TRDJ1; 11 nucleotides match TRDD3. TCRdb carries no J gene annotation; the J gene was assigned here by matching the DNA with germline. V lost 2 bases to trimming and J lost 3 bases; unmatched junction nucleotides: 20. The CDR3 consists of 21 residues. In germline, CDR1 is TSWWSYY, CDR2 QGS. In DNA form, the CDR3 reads TGTGCTCTTGGGGAATTCCTGTTCCTCCATCTGGGGGATACCATTGCCGATAAACTCATCTTT. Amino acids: CALGEFLFLHLGDTIADKLIF.

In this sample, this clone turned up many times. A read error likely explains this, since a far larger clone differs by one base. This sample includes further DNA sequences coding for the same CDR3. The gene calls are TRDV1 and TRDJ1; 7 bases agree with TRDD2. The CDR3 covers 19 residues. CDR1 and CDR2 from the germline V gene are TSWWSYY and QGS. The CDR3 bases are TGTGCTCTTGGGGACCCCGTGCCTTCCTGCGGTGGGTACACCGACAAACTCATCTTT. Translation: CALGDPVPSCGGYTDKLIF.

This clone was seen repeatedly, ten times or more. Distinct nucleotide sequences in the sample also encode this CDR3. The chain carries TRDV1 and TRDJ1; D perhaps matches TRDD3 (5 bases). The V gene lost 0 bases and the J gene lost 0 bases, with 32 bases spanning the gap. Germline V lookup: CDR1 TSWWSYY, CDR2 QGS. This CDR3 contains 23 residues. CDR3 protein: CALGELGFFLPRSRGRYTDKLIF. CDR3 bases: TGTGCTCTTGGGGAACTAGGATTCTTCTTGCCCAGGTCTCGGGGACGATACACCGATAAACTCATCTTT.

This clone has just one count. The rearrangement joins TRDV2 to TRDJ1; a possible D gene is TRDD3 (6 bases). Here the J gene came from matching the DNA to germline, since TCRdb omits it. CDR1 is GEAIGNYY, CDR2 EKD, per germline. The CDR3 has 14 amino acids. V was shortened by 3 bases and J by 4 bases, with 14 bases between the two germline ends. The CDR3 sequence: CACDPAIRIDKLIF. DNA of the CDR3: TGTGCCTGTGACCCCGCGATACGGATCGATAAACTCATCTTT.

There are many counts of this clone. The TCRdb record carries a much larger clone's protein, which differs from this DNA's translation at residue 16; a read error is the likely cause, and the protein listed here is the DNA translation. The CDR3 spells CALGEKWPSLFWGYGADKLIF. In DNA form, the CDR3 reads TGTGCTCTTGGGGAAAAATGGCCGAGTCTATTCTGGGGATACGGGGCCGATAAACTCATCTTT. V and J are TRDV1 and TRDJ1; 9 nucleotides match TRDD3. With V trimmed by 2 bases and J by 3 bases, 22 bases remained unmatched. This CDR3 contains 21 residues. CDR1 and CDR2 (germline): TSWWSYY, QGS.

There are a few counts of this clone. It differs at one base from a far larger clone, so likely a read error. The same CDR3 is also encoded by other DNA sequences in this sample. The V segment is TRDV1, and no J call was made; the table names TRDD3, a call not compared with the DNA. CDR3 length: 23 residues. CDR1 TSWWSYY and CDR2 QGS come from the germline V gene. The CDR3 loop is CALGELRRGPGASTRGYTDKLIF. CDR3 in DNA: TGTGCTCTTGGGGAACTCCGTCGAGGTCCTGGGGCCTCAACGCGGGGGTACACCGATAAGCTCATCTTT.

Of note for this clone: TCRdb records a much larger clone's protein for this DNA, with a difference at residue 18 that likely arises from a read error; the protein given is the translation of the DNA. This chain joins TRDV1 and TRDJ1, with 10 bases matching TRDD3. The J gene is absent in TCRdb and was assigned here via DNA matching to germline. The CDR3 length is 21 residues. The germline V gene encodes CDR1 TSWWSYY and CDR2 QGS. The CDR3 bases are TGTGCTATTGGGGAACTAGATCATACTGTTATCGGGGGATACGGCACCGATAGACTCATCTTT. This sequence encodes CAIGELDHTVIGGYGTDRLIF.

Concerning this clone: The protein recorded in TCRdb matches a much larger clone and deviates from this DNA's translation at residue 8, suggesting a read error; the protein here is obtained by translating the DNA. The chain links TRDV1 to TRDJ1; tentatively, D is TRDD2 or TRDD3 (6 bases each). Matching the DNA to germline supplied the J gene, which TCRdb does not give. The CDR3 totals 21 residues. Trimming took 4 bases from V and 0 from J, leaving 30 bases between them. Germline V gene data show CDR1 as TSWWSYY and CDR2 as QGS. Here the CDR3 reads CALGGFRPPTAGARYTDKLIF. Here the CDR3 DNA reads TGTGCTCTTGGGGGTTTTCGACCTCCTACTGCTGGGGCTAGGTACACCGATAAACTCATCTTT.

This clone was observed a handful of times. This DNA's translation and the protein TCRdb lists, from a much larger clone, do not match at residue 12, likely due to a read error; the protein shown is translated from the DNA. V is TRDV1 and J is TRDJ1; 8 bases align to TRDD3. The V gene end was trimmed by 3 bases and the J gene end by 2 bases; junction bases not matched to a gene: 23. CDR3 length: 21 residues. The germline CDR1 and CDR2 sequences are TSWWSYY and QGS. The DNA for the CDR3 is TGTGCTCTTGGGGAGGTTAGGGGTAAACTGGGGGGTACGCCGGGGACCGATAAACTCATCTTT. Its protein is CALGEVRGKLGGTPGTDKLIF.

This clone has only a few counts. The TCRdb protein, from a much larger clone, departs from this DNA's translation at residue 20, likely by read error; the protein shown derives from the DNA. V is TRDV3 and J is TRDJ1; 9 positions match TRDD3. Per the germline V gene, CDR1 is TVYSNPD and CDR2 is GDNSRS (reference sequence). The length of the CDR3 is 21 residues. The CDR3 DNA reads TGTGCCTTTCGGGTGGGCATTCCCGTTGTGTACTGGGGGACGCACACCGATAAACTCACCTTT. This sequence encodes CAFRVGIPVVYWGTHTDKLTF. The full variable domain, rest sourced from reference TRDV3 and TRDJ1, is CDKVTQSSPDQTVASGSEVVLLCTYDTVYSNPDLFWYRIRPDYSFQFVFYGDNSRSEGADFTQGRFSVKHILTQKAFHLVISPVRTEDSATYYCAFRVGIPVVYWGTHTDKLTFGKGTRVTVEP.

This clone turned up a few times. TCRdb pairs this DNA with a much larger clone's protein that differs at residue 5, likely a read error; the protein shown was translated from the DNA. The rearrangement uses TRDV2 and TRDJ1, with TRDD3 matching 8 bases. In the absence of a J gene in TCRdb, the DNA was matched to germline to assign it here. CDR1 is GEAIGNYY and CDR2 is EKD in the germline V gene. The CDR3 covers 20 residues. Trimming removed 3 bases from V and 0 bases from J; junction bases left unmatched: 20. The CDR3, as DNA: TGTGCCTGTGACCCGGCCTTCCCACCGGCTACTGGGGGGTACACCGATAAACTCATCTTT. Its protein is CACDPAFPPATGGYTDKLIF.

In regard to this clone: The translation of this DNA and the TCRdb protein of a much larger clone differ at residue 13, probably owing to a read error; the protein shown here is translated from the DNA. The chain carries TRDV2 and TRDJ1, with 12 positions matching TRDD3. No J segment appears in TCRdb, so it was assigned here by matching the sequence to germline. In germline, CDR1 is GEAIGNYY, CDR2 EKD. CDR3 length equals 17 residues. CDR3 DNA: TGTGCCTGTGACACCGAGTACTGGGGGATACACACCAATAAACTCATCTTT. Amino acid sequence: CACDTEYWGIHTNKLIF.

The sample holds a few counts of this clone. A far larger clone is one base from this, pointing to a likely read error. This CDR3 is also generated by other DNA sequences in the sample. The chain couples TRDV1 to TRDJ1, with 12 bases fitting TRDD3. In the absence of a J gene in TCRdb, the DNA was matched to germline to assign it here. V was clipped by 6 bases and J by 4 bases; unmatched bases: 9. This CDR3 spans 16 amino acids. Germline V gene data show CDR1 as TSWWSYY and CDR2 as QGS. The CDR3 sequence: CALGNNWGIHVDKLIF. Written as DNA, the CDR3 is TGTGCTCTTGGAAATAACTGGGGGATACACGTCGATAAACTCATCTTT.

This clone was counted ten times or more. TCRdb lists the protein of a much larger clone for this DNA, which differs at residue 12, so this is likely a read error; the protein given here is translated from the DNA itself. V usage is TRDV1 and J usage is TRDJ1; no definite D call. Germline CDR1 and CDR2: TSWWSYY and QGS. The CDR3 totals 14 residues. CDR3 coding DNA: TGTGCTCTTGGGGAGATAGAGTACACCGATAAACCCATCTTT. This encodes CALGEIEYTDKPIF.

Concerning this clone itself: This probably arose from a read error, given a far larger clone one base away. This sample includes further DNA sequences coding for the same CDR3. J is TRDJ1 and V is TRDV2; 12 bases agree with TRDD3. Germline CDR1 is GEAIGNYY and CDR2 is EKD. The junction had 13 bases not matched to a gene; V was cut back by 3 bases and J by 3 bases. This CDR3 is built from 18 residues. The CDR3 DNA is TGTGCCTGTGACCGATTAGGCGTTACTGGGGGATACTCCGATAAACTCATCTTT. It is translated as CACDRLGVTGGYSDKLIF.

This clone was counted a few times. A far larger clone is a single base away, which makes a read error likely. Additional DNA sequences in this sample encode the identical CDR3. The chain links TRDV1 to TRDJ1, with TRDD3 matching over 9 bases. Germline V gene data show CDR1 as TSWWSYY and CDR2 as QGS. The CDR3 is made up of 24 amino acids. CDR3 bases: TGTGCTCTTGGGGAACTATACCATTCCTACTATACTGGGGGACGAGGGGGCCGGGCCGAAAAACTCATCTTT. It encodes CALGELYHSYYTGGRGGRAEKLIF.

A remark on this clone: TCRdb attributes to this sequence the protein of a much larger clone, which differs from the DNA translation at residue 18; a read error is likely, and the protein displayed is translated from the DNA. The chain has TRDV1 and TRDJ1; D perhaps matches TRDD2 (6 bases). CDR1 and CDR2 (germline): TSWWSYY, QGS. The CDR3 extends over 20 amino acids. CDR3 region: CALVEPPPFLFGHSPDKPIF. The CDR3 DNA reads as TGTGCTCTTGTGGAACCCCCCCCTTTCCTATTCGGTCATTCCCCTGATAAACCCATCTTT.

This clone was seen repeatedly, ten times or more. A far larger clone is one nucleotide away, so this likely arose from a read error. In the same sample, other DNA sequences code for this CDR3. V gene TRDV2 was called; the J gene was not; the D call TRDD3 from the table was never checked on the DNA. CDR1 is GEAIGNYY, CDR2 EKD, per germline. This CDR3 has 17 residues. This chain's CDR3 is CACDTVPTGGYTDKLIF. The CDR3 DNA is TGTGCCTGTGACACCGTCCCTACTGGGGGATACACCGATAAGCTCATCTTT.

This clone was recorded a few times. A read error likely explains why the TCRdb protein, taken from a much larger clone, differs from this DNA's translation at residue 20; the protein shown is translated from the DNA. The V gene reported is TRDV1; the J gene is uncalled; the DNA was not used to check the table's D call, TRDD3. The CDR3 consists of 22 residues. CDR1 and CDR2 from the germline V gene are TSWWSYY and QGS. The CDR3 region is CALGYPLYRGTGGYSDTDKPIF. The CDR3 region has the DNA TGTGCTCTTGGCTATCCGCTATACCGGGGAACTGGGGGATACTCCGACACCGATAAACCCATCTTT.

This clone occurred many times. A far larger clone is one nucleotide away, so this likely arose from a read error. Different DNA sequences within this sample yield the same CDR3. CDR3 loop: CALGEVAPLTLLGEKLIF. DNA for the CDR3: TGTGCCCTTGGGGAAGTGGCGCCCCTCACTCTACTGGGGGAGAAACTCATCTTT. The genes are TRDV1 and TRDJ1, with 9 bases matching TRDD3. Per germline, CDR1 TSWWSYY and CDR2 QGS. This CDR3 has 18 amino acids.

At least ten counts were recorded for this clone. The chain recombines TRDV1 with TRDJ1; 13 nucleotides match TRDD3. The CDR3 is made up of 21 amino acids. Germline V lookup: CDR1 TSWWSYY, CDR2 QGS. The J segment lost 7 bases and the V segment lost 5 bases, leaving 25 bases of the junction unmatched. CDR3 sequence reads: CALGILPTETGGYAYLPKLIF. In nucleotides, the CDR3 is TGTGCTCTTGGGATCCTTCCTACCGAGACTGGGGGATACGCGTATCTCCCTAAACTCATCTTT.

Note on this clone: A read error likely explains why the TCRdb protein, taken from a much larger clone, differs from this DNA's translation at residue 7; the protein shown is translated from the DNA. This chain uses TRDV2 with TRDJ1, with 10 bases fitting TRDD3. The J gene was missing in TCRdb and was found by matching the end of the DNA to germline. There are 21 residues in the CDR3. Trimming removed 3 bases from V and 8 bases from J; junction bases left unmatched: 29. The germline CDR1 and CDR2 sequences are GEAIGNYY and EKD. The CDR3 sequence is CACDPMTPHRGIRRSYSKLIF. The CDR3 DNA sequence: TGTGCCTGTGACCCTATGACTCCCCACCGGGGGATACGAAGATCCTACTCGAAACTCATCTTT.

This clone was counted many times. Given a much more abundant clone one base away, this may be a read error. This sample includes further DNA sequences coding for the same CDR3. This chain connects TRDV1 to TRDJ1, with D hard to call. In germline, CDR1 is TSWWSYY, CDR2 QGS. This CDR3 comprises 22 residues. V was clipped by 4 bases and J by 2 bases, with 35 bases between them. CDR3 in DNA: TGTGCTCTTGGGGGCCTCCCCTTTCCCGAAAGGCGACCCACGAAGAAGACCGATAAACTCATCTTT. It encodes CALGGLPFPERRPTKKTDKLIF.

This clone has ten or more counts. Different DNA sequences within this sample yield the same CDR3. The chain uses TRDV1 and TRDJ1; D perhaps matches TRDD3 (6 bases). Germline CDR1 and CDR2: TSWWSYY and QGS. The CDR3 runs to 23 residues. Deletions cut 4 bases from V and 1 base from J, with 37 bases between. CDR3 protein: CALGAPSLLLGDTRFPSTDKLIF. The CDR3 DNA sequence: TGTGCTCTTGGGGCACCGTCACTTTTACTGGGTGATACGCGATTCCCTTCCACCGATAAACTCATCTTT.

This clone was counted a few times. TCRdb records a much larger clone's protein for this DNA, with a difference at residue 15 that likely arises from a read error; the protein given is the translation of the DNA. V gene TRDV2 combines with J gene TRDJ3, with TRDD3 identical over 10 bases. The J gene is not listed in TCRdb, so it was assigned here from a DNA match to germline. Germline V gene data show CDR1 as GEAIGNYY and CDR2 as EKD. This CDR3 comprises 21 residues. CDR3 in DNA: TGTGCCTGTGACACCGGCGGGCTACTGGGGGATCGCGCCTGGAACACCCGACAGATGTTTTTC. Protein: CACDTGGLLGDRAWNTRQMFF.

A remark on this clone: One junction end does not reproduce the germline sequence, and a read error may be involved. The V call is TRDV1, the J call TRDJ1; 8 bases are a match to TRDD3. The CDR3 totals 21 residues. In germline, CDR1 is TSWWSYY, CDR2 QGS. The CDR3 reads CALGELGRSSILGAAPDKLTF. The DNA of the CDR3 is TGTGCTCTTGGGGAACTAGGGCGATCTTCAATACTGGGGGCCGCCCCCGATAAACTCACCTTT.